This T cell receptor (beta chain) was profiled in a study of cytomegalovirus exposure and HLA in healthy donors. The V end was cut by 0 bases, the J end by 7 bases, with 14 bases between. In germline, CDR1 is SGHRS, CDR2 YFSETQ. This CDR3 has 14 residues. The PCR was carried out with 60 Vbeta primers and 13 Jbeta primers. Profiled with immunoSEQ multiplex PCR; TCRdb holds only in-frame clones, not every one. This table has roughly 190,000 clones, more than 9.5% appearing once. In the case of this clone: Its matching antigen is unknown.

Study conclusions and caveats: Reported performance of the classifier showed diagnosis of cytomegalovirus status with high specificity and sensitivity. In an earlier analysis, productive rearrangement rates for most beta V segments clustered near 87% or 30%.

The V gene is TRBV5-1, the J gene TRBJ2-7, with D tentatively TRBD2 (6 bases). The receptor was isolated from a man between 50 and 59 years old in good health and CMV-seropositive. The sample comprised PBMCs. CDR3 amino acids: CASSLGQDYEEQYF. The CDR3 DNA reads as TGCGCCAGCAGCTTGGGGCAGGACTACGAAGAGCAGTACTTC.